These T cell receptor beta chains were read from a single sample in a study of CD8 T cells in Susac syndrome. TCRdb fed the immunoSEQ multiplex PCR reads into MiXCR, producing one record per CDR3 protein. This repertoire shows 180,000 or so distinct CDR3 sequences, 95% found once; its top ten account for 0.093%. Sequencing used CD4+ T cells from PBMCs. The receptors originated from a human donor with multiple sclerosis. Both conserved end residues are part of each CDR3. The D gene is left open where the match is weak. Clone size is stated in some rows and not others, as once, few, many or a class when expanded.

J,D,V,size,CDR3,DNA
TRBJ2-1,NA,TRBV2,NA,CASGWGRGVNEQFF,TGTGCCAGCGGTTGGGGCCGAGGAGTCAATGAGCAGTTCTTC
TRBJ1-4,NA,TRBV14,NA,CASSQAAGAGEKLFF,TGTGCCAGCAGCCAAGCAGCGGGGGCGGGTGAAAAACTGTTTTTT
TRBJ1-2,TRBD1,TRBV20-1,NA,CSARRRAQTGGPF,TGCAGTGCTAGGAGGAGGGCTCAGACAGGGGGCCCCTTC
TRBJ1-5,TRBD1,TRBV6-2/TRBV6-3,NA,CASQERDRANQPQHF,TGTGCCAGCCAAGAGCGGGACAGGGCCAATCAGCCCCAGCATTTT
TRBJ2-5,NA,TRBV7-2,NA,CASSNQGSQETQYF,TGTGCCAGCAGCAATCAGGGGTCCCAAGAGACCCAGTACTTC
TRBJ1-3,NA,TRBV20-1,NA,CSARVPPVGNTIYF,TGCAGTGCTAGAGTCCCCCCGGTTGGGAACACCATATATTTT
TRBJ1-5,NA,TRBV6-4,once,CASSEGSLGSNQPQHF,TGTGCCAGCAGTGAAGGGAGTCTGGGTAGCAATCAGCCCCAGCATTTT
TRBJ2-1,NA,TRBV6-5,NA,CASSRRHRGAGEQFF,TGTGCCAGCAGTCGACGACATAGAGGGGCGGGGGAGCAGTTCTTC
TRBJ2-5,NA,TRBV15,NA,CATSRDRFQETQYF,TGTGCCACCAGCAGAGATCGCTTCCAAGAGACCCAGTACTTC
TRBJ2-2,NA,TRBV5-1,NA,CASSLAGRGAGELFF,TGCGCCAGCAGCTTGGCGGGACGAGGGGCCGGGGAGCTGTTTTTT
TRBJ2-7,TRBD1,TRBV2,NA,CASRRQGTSSYEQYF,TGTGCCAGCAGGAGACAGGGGACCAGCTCCTACGAGCAGTACTTC
TRBJ1-3,TRBD1,TRBV6-6,NA,CASRPPGTVGNTIYF,TGTGCCAGCAGACCCCCGGGGACAGTTGGAAACACCATATATTTT
TRBJ2-2,NA,TRBV29-1,NA,CSVEVPRGTGELFF,TGCAGCGTTGAAGTACCCAGGGGCACCGGGGAGCTGTTTTTT
TRBJ2-5,NA,TRBV5-1,NA,CASSPQSGRGEETQYF,TGCGCCAGCAGCCCACAGTCCGGAAGAGGGGAAGAGACCCAGTACTTC
TRBJ1-2,NA,TRBV6-5,once,CASSYGGGVVGGYTF,TGTGCCAGCAGTTACGGTGGGGGGGTGGTTGGTGGCTACACCTTC
TRBJ1-1,NA,TRBV20-1,NA,CSVLWGDKAFF,TGCAGTGTTCTATGGGGGGATAAAGCTTTCTTT
TRBJ1-4,TRBD1,TRBV27,NA,CASSDQGAGEKLFF,TGTGCCAGCAGTGATCAGGGGGCCGGGGAAAAACTGTTTTTT
TRBJ2-3,NA,TRBV25-1,NA,CASSESRGSVGRDTQYF,TGTGCCAGCAGTGAATCTCGGGGTAGTGTGGGAAGAGATACGCAGTATTTT
TRBJ2-5,NA,TRBV20-1,NA,CSASGRILQETQYF,TGCAGTGCTTCGGGACGAATTCTCCAAGAGACCCAGTACTTC
TRBJ2-4,NA,TRBV20-1,NA,CSMDRLAKNIQYF,TGCAGTATGGACAGACTAGCCAAAAACATTCAGTACTTC
TRBJ2-5,TRBD2,TRBV15,NA,CATSPTSGQETQYF,TGTGCCACCAGCCCCACTAGCGGACAAGAGACCCAGTACTTC
TRBJ1-1,TRBD1,TRBV6-5,NA,CASSYRGTGDTEAFF,TGTGCCAGCAGTTACCGAGGGACAGGAGACACTGAAGCTTTCTTT
TRBJ2-1,TRBD1,TRBV24-1,few,CATSEATGGLYNEQFF,TGTGCCACCAGTGAGGCCACAGGGGGCCTCTACAATGAGCAGTTCTTC
TRBJ1-1,NA,TRBV29-1,NA,CSVAEGHGNTEAFF,TGCAGCGTTGCGGAGGGACATGGGAACACTGAAGCTTTCTTT
TRBJ2-7,NA,TRBV9,NA,CASSARTDPSYEQYF,TGTGCCAGCAGCGCCAGGACCGACCCATCCTACGAGCAGTACTTC
TRBJ2-1,TRBD2,TRBV30,NA,CAWSRKRGAEQFF,TGTGCCTGGAGCAGAAAGCGGGGGGCTGAGCAGTTCTTC
TRBJ2-1,NA,TRBV5-4,NA,CASSSLGNEQFF,TGTGCCAGCAGCTCCCTTGGCAATGAGCAGTTCTTC
TRBJ2-7,TRBD1,TRBV29-1,NA,CSVGTGGDFREQYF,TGCAGCGTCGGGACAGGTGGGGATTTTCGCGAGCAGTACTTC
TRBJ2-7,NA,TRBV5-4,NA,CASSSGWSTVAGEQYF,TGTGCCAGCAGCTCCGGGTGGAGCACGGTGGCGGGGGAGCAGTACTTC
TRBJ2-3,TRBD1,TRBV9,NA,CASSLPGQGAADTQYF,TGTGCCAGCAGTTTACCGGGACAGGGGGCTGCAGATACGCAGTATTTT
TRBJ1-1,TRBD1,TRBV12-3/TRBV12-4,NA,CASSPGGLEAFF,TGTGCCAGCAGTCCAGGGGGGCTTGAAGCTTTCTTT
TRBJ2-1,NA,TRBV18,NA,CASSPQSNEQFF,TGTGCCAGCTCACCACAGTCCAATGAGCAGTTCTTC
TRBJ1-1,TRBD1,TRBV7-9,NA,CASRTGVTAMNTEAFF,TGTGCCAGCAGAACAGGGGTAACGGCGATGAACACTGAAGCTTTCTTT
TRBJ2-7,TRBD2,TRBV4-1,NA,CASSQAGGLAGSTYEQYF,TGCGCCAGCAGCCAAGCTGGCGGACTAGCGGGGTCCACCTACGAGCAGTACTTC
TRBJ1-5,NA,TRBV6-1,NA,CASSPPGNQPQHF,TGTGCCAGCAGTCCTCCAGGCAATCAGCCCCAGCATTTT
TRBJ1-2,NA,TRBV30,NA,CAWSVRGPGYTF,TGTGCCTGGAGTGTACGGGGTCCTGGCTACACCTTC
TRBJ2-3,TRBD2,TRBV20-1,NA,CSARLAGNTDTQYF,TGCAGTGCTAGACTAGCGGGGAACACAGATACGCAGTATTTT
TRBJ2-3,NA,TRBV9,NA,CASSVGGSSSTDTQYF,TGTGCCAGCAGCGTAGGGGGCAGCTCTAGCACAGATACGCAGTATTTT
TRBJ1-1,NA,TRBV7-9,NA,CASSLALNTEAFF,TGTGCCAGCAGCCTCGCACTGAACACTGAAGCTTTCTTT
TRBJ2-6,NA,TRBV4-3,NA,CASSQGLSGANVLTF,TGCGCCAGCAGCCAAGGGCTCTCTGGGGCCAACGTCCTGACTTTC
TRBJ2-2,TRBD1,TRBV29-1,NA,CSVIARPDRLTGELFF,TGCAGCGTTATTGCCCGACCGGACAGGTTAACCGGGGAGCTGTTTTTT
TRBJ2-3,NA,TRBV20-1,NA,CSAREYTDTQYF,TGCAGTGCTCGGGAGTACACAGATACGCAGTATTTT
TRBJ2-5,NA,TRBV4-1,NA,CASSPAVRKETQYF,TGCGCCAGCAGCCCTGCGGTCCGAAAAGAGACCCAGTACTTC
TRBJ1-1,TRBD1,TRBV9,once,CASSGQGTNTEAFF,TGTGCCAGCAGCGGACAGGGGACGAACACTGAAGCTTTCTTT
TRBJ1-2,NA,TRBV29-1,NA,CSAEGQYNYGYTF,TGCAGCGCCGAAGGACAGTATAACTATGGCTACACCTTC
TRBJ1-1,NA,TRBV12-3/TRBV12-4,NA,CATTRAAWAFF,TGTGCCACAACCCGGGCCGCCTGGGCTTTCTTT
TRBJ2-7,NA,TRBV11-2,NA,CASSPSGRTYEQYF,TGTGCCAGCAGTCCTTCGGGACGGACCTACGAGCAGTACTTC
TRBJ1-6,NA,TRBV30,NA,CASGGGGNNSPLHF,TGTGCCTCGGGGGGAGGGGGAAATAATTCACCCCTCCACTTT
TRBJ2-1,NA,TRBV2,once,CASTERDPYYNEQFF,TGTGCCAGCACCGAGAGAGACCCTTACTACAATGAGCAGTTCTTC
TRBJ1-2,NA,TRBV28,NA,CASSLDYGYTF,TGTGCCAGCAGTTTGGACTATGGCTACACCTTC
TRBJ2-6,TRBD1,TRBV24-1,NA,CATSEQGQGATGANVLTF,TGTGCCACCAGTGAACAGGGACAGGGGGCGACTGGGGCCAACGTCCTGACTTTC
TRBJ1-1,NA,TRBV12-3/TRBV12-4,NA,CASSLKSFTEAFF,TGTGCCAGCAGTTTGAAGAGCTTCACTGAAGCTTTCTTT
TRBJ2-5,TRBD2,TRBV20-1,NA,CSARKRTSAQETQYF,TGCAGTGCCCGTAAGCGGACTAGCGCCCAAGAGACCCAGTACTTC
TRBJ2-3,TRBD2,TRBV27,NA,CASRLAGGPDTQYF,TGTGCCAGCAGACTAGCGGGGGGGCCAGATACGCAGTATTTT
TRBJ2-7,NA,TRBV11-2,NA,CASSAAVDGEQYF,TGTGCCAGCAGCGCGGCCGTGGATGGGGAGCAGTACTTC